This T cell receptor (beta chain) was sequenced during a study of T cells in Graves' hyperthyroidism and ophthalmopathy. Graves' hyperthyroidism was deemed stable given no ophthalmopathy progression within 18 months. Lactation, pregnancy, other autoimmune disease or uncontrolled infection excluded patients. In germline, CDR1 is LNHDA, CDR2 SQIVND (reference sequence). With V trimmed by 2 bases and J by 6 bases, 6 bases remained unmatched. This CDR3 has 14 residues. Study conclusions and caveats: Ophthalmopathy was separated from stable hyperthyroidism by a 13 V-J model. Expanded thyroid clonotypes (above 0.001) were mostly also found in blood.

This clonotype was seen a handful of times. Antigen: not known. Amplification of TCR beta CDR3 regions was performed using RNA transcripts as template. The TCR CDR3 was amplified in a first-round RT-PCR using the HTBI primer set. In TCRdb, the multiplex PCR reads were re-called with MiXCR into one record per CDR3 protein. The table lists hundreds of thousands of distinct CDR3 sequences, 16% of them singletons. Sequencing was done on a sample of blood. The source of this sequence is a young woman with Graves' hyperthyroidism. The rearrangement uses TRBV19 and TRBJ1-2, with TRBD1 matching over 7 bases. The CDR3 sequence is CASSIPGTANGYTF. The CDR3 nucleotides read TGTGCCAGTAGTATACCCGGGACAGCTAATGGCTACACCTTC.